This passage covers 11 T cell receptor beta chains from one sample sequenced in a study of OX40 agonist ivuxolimab in advanced cancers. Some clones are missing from TCRdb's copy, which holds only in-frame ones; the method was immunoSEQ multiplex PCR. The table lists approximately 21,000 clones, 84% of them singletons. The material was CD4+ or CD8+ T cells sorted from blood, obtained in a trial of the OX40 agonist ivuxolimab. The receptors derive from an adult with an advanced solid tumor such as melanoma, head and neck, liver or kidney cancer.

The chain joins TRBV28 to TRBJ2-1; 11 positions agree with TRBD2. The CDR3 covers 18 residues. The trim removed 4 bases at V and 8 bases at J, leaving 16 bases unmatched. CDR1 is MDHEN and CDR2 is SYDVKM in the germline V gene. The CDR3 is CASSWDSSTSGSWDEQFF. The CDR3 coding sequence is TGTGCCAGCAGTTGGGACAGTTCTACTAGCGGGAGTTGGGATGAGCAGTTCTTC.

This chain uses TRBV9 with TRBJ2-7; 12 nucleotides agree with TRBD1. Losses at the gene ends were 3 bases for V and 4 bases for J; bases not matched to a gene: 11. This CDR3 has 17 amino acids. The V gene's germline CDR1 is SGDLS and CDR2 YYNGEE. The CDR3 DNA sequence: TGTGCCAGCAGCGGACCCGGGGGGACAGGGGGCTTTTACGAGCAGTACTTC. This sequence encodes CASSGPGGTGGFYEQYF.

The chain joins TRBV9 to TRBJ2-7; 9 bases fit TRBD1. This CDR3 is 15 amino acids long. The ends lost 3 bases at V and 0 bases at J; junction bases unmatched: 4. Per the germline V gene, CDR1 is SGDLS and CDR2 is YYNGEE. The CDR3 bases are TGTGCCAGCAGCGCCGGGACAGGGTTCTCCTACGAGCAGTACTTC. This sequence encodes CASSAGTGFSYEQYF.

This sequence joins TRBV27 and TRBJ2-7; 14 bases map to TRBD2. Looked up from germline, CDR1 is MNHEY and CDR2 is SMNVEV (reference sequence). Trimming at V came to 2 bases and at J to 2 bases, leaving 5 bases not matched to a gene. CDR3 length equals 17 residues. CDR3 protein: CASSLMGLAGVTYEQYF. The CDR3 region has the DNA TGTGCCAGCAGTTTAATGGGACTAGCGGGAGTGACCTACGAGCAGTACTTC.

The J gene is TRBJ1-1, the V gene TRBV6-5; the D is unclear. This CDR3 is built from 13 residues. CDR1 and CDR2 from the germline V gene are MNHEY and SVGAGI. Trimming left V 4 bases short and J 1 base short, with 7 bases between. DNA for the CDR3: TGTGCCAGCAGTTTTTATCAGAACACTGAAGCTTTCTTT. Translation gives CASSFYQNTEAFF.

The V and J genes are TRBV30 and TRBJ2-1; no clear D. The V end lost 4 bases, the J end lost 10 bases, and 11 bases lay between the germline ends. The CDR3 contains 11 residues. Germline V gene lookup returns CDR1 GTSNPN and CDR2 SVGIG (reference sequence). CDR3 sequence: CAWTPGSEQFF. CDR3 coding DNA: TGTGCCTGGACCCCAGGATCGGAGCAGTTCTTC.

This clone has a single count. The chain has TRBV27 and TRBJ2-7; no clear D. The CDR3 runs to 13 residues. Trimming took 5 bases from V and 3 from J, leaving 11 bases between them. Germline CDR1 and CDR2: MNHEY and SMNVEV (reference sequence). The CDR3: CASSHEANYEQYF. CDR3 nucleotide sequence: TGTGCCAGCAGTCACGAGGCCAACTACGAGCAGTACTTC.

V gene TRBV7-6 combines with J gene TRBJ2-2; 13 bases are shared with TRBD2. J gave up 7 bases and V 5 bases, and 4 bases lay outside the gene matches. Germline CDR1 reads SGHVS; CDR2 reads FNYEAQ. The CDR3 contains 15 residues. The CDR3 nucleotides are TGTGCCAGCAGCGGGACTAGCGGGACGGGCGGGGAGCTGTTTTTT. Translating gives CASSGTSGTGGELFF.

This chain connects TRBV4-3 to TRBJ1-1; D ambiguous. The CDR3 has 15 amino acids. CDR1 LGHNA and CDR2 YSLEER come from the germline V gene. Trimming took off 4 bases at V and 2 bases at J, with 14 bases between the two ends. In nucleotides, the CDR3 is TGCGCCAGCAGCCTTTATTCAAACACAAACACTGAAGCTTTCTTT. Residues: CASSLYSNTNTEAFF.

This clone is a singleton in its sample. This chain uses TRBV7-3 with TRBJ1-1; no definite D call. Trimming cost V 0 bases and J 0 bases, with 8 bases left between them. The CDR3 has 15 amino acids. Germline values: CDR1 SGHTA, CDR2 FQGTGA. CDR3 DNA: TGTGCCAGCAGCTTAACGGCAGCAATGAACACTGAAGCTTTCTTT. It encodes CASSLTAAMNTEAFF.

This clone was counted once. V gene TRBV9 combines with J gene TRBJ2-1, with D possibly TRBD2 on 6 matching bases. Per the germline V gene, CDR1 is SGDLS and CDR2 is YYNGEE. CDR3 length equals 14 residues. The ends were cut back, 3 bases at V and 4 bases at J, with 11 bases in the middle. The CDR3 sequence: CASSEWGDYNEQFF. The CDR3 coding sequence is TGTGCCAGCAGCGAGTGGGGGGATTACAATGAGCAGTTCTTC.